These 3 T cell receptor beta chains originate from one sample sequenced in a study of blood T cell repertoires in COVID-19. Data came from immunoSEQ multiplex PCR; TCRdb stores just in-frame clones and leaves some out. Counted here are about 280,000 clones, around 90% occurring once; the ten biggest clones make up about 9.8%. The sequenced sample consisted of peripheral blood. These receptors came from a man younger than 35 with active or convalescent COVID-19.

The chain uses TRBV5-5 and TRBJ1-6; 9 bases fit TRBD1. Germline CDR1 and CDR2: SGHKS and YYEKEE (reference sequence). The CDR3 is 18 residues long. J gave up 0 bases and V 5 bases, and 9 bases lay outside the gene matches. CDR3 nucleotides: TGTGCCAGCAGATCCGGACAGGGGCCGAGCTCCTATAATTCACCCCTCCACTTT. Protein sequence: CASRSGQGPSSYNSPLHF.

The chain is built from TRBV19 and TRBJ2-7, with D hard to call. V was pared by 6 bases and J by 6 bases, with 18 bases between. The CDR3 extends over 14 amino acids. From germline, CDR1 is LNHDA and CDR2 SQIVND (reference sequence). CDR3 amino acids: CASSADHSLSEQYF. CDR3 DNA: TGTGCCAGTAGCGCGGATCATTCACTTTCCGAGCAGTACTTC.

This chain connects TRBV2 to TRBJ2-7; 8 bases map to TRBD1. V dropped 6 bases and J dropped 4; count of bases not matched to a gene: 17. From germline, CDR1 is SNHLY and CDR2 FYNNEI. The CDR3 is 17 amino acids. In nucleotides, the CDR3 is TGTGCCAGCAGAAGAGAACTCACGGACAGGGTTAAATACGAGCAGTACTTC. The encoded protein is CASRRELTDRVKYEQYF.